The clone carrying this TCR beta chain showed up just once. This specimen belongs to a study of PD-1 and CTLA-4 blockade in melanoma. This CDR3 is 16 amino acids long. With V trimmed by 3 bases and J by 3 bases, 9 bases remained unmatched. Germline lookup yields CDR1 SEHNR and CDR2 FQNEAQ (reference sequence). Sequenced by immunoSEQ multiplex PCR; TCRdb stores in-frame clones only, minus some. The sample records roughly 30,000 clones, 91% being singletons. The gene calls are TRBV7-9 and TRBJ2-5, with TRBD1 matching 8 bases. The clonotype originates from a human donor with melanoma. The sample consisted of CD8+ T cells from peripheral blood, taken from a patient given anti-PD-1 treatment. The CDR3 region has the DNA TGTGCCAGCAGCTTCGCTGACAGGGGAGAGGAAGAGACCCAGTACTTC. Translated: CASSFADRGEEETQYF.